Sequencing of this T cell receptor beta chain was carried out in a study of T-cell memory formation after mild COVID-19. Across the study: TCR clusters were mostly confined to one donor each.

This clonotype was detected only a few times. Antigen specificity is unknown. The TCR alpha and TCR beta cDNA libraries, bearing sample barcodes and UMIs, were generated by 5'RACE using constant-segment primers. One entry per CDR3 protein, called by TCRdb with MiXCR from the 5' RACE reads. The sample comprises 550,000 to 700,000 distinct CDR3 sequences, roughly a sixth of which are singletons, and roughly 8.2% rests with the top ten. J gave up 10 bases and V 2 bases, and 8 bases lay outside the gene matches. The CDR3 has 14 residues. Germline loops: CDR1 MNHNY, CDR2 SVGAGI (reference sequence). General study results and limits: Contracting CD4+ clones were located mainly in CM and EM, and CD8+ clones in EMRA.

The clonotype originates from an adult woman who had mild COVID-19 (a few samples of this study predate the infection). Cell type and time point are not known. The sample consisted of PBMCs or a T cell subset sorted from them (not recorded which). The chain carries TRBV6-6 and TRBJ2-1; TRBD1 matches 7 bases. The CDR3 reads CASSYQGQPKEQFF. For the CDR3, the DNA is TGTGCCAGCAGTTACCAGGGACAGCCGAAGGAGCAGTTCTTC.